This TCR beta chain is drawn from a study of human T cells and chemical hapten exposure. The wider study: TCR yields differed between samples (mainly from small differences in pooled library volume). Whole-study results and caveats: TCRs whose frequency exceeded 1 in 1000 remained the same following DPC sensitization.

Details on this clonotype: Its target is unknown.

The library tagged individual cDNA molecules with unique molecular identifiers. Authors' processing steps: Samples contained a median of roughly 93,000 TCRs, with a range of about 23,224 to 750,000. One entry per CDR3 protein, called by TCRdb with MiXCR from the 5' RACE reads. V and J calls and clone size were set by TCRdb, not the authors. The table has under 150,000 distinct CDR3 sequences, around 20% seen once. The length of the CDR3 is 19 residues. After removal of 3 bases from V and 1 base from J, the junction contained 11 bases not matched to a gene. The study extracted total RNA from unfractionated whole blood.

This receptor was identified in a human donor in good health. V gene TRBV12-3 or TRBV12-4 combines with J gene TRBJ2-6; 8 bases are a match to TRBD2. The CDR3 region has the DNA TGTGCCAGCAGTTTTTGGTCGGTAGCGGGACTTTCTGGGGCCAACGTCCTGACTTTC. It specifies CASSFWSVAGLSGANVLTF.